These 9 T cell receptor beta chains originate from one sample sequenced in a study of blood T cell repertoires in COVID-19. Sequenced by immunoSEQ multiplex PCR; TCRdb stores in-frame clones only, minus some. The sample has some 500,000 clones, roughly 91% seen once. Sequencing used peripheral blood. The receptors originated from a woman between 50 and 59 years old with COVID-19, enrolled during active disease.

V gene TRBV30 combines with J gene TRBJ1-2; D remains unclear. Deletions cut 5 bases from V and 5 bases from J, with 9 bases between. The CDR3 is made up of 11 amino acids. Germline CDR1 GTSNPN, CDR2 SVGIG (reference sequence). The CDR3 coding sequence is TGTGCCTGGCTCCGAGGGTATGGCTACACCTTC. Encoded protein: CAWLRGYGYTF. Full variable domain (rest looked up from reference TRBV30 and TRBJ1-2): SQTIHQWPATLVQPVGSPLSLECTVEGTSNPNLYWYRQAAGRGLQLLFYSVGIGQISSEVPQNLSASRPQDRQFILSSKKLLLSDSGFYLCAWLRGYGYTFGSGTRLTVV.

The rearrangement links TRBV5-5 to TRBJ2-1; TRBD2 agrees at 8 bases. The CDR3 sequence is 11 residues long. CDR1 is SGHKS, CDR2 YYEKEE, per germline (reference sequence). Trimming removed 0 bases from V and 15 bases from J; junction bases left unmatched: 2. The CDR3 DNA follows: TGTGCCAGCAGCTTGGGACGGGAGGGGTTCTTC. Protein sequence: CASSLGREGFF.

The J gene is TRBJ1-3, the V gene TRBV21-1; the table's D call TRBD1 went unverified against the DNA. TRBV21-1 is a pseudogene segment. The CDR3 is 15 residues long. The CDR3 nucleotides read TGTGCCAGCAGCAAATTAACGACAGGGAACAACACCATATATTTT. Translating it yields CASSKLTTGNNTIYF.

V and J are TRBV18 and TRBJ2-4; 9 bases fit TRBD2. Germline V gene data show CDR1 as KGHSH and CDR2 as LQKENI. This CDR3 is 15 amino acids long. V trimming: 4 bases; J trimming: 3 bases; junction bases outside the gene matches: 4. The CDR3 is CASSLTSGYKNIQYF. As DNA, the CDR3 is TGTGCCAGCTCACTGACTAGCGGATACAAAAACATTCAGTACTTC. The whole variable domain, remainder taken from reference TRBV18 and TRBJ2-4, is NAGVMQNPRHLVRRRGQEARLRCSPMKGHSHVYWYRQLPEEGLKFMVYLQKENIIDESGMPKERFSAEFPKEGPSILRIQQVVRGDSAAYFCASSLTSGYKNIQYFGAGTRLSVL.

Only one count was recorded for this clone. The chain links TRBV18 to TRBJ2-2, with D perhaps matching TRBD2 (5 bases). V was pared by 3 bases and J by 4 bases, with 18 bases between. CDR1 and CDR2 from the germline V gene are KGHSH and LQKENI. The CDR3 has 17 residues. The DNA of the CDR3 is TGTGCCAGCTCACCTGGGAGTGGCGGACGTTTCACCGGGGAGCTGTTTTTT. Its protein product is CASSPGSGGRFTGELFF. Full variable domain (missing parts from reference TRBV18 and TRBJ2-2): NAGVMQNPRHLVRRRGQEARLRCSPMKGHSHVYWYRQLPEEGLKFMVYLQKENIIDESGMPKERFSAEFPKEGPSILRIQQVVRGDSAAYFCASSPGSGGRFTGELFFGEGSRLTVL.

The gene calls are TRBV9 and TRBJ2-3; 9 positions agree with TRBD2. This CDR3 is built from 17 residues. CDR1 and CDR2 (germline): SGDLS, YYNGEE. J lost 1 base, V lost 3 bases, and 9 bases had no gene match. The DNA for the CDR3 is TGTGCCAGCAGCGCCGAGCGGGGGGCGATCGGCACAGATACGCAGTATTTT. Its translation: CASSAERGAIGTDTQYF. Full variable domain (outside the CDR3, taken from reference TRBV9 and TRBJ2-3): DSGVTQTPKHLITATGQRVTLRCSPRSGDLSVYWYQQSLDQGLQFLIQYYNGEERAKGNILERFSAQQFPDLHSELNLSSLELGDSALYFCASSAERGAIGTDTQYFGPGTRLTVL.

This clone was counted a single time. The chain uses TRBV30 and TRBJ1-1; no definite D call. Trimming pared 0 bases from V and 9 bases from J, leaving 17 bases between. Germline V CDR1 and CDR2: GTSNPN, SVGIG (reference sequence). This CDR3 spans 14 amino acids. The CDR3 spells CAWSVQFAGSKAFF. CDR3 DNA: TGTGCCTGGAGTGTACAATTCGCCGGGTCGAAAGCTTTCTTT.

This chain uses TRBV20-1 with TRBJ2-3; 13 nucleotides line up with TRBD2. Germline loops: CDR1 DFQATT, CDR2 SNEGSKA (reference sequence). This CDR3 is built from 11 residues. CDR3 nucleotides: TGCAGCGGACTAGCGGGGGTGCGGCAGTATTTT. Translating gives CSGLAGVRQYF.

The V call is TRBV12-5, the J call TRBJ2-7; the match to TRBD1 covers 9 bases. The CDR3 consists of 15 residues. V lost 0 bases to trimming and J lost 6 bases; unmatched junction nucleotides: 6. CDR1 is LGHNT, CDR2 FRNRAP, per germline. CDR3 sequence reads: CASGLVLGQGIEQYF. Here the CDR3 DNA reads TGTGCTAGTGGTTTGGTACTAGGACAGGGGATCGAGCAGTACTTC. Supplemented by reference TRBV12-5 and TRBJ2-7, the full variable domain reads DARVTQTPRHKVTEMGQEVTMRCQPILGHNTVFWYRQTMMQGLELLAYFRNRAPLDDSGMPKDRFSAEMPDATLATLKIQPSEPRDSAVYFCASGLVLGQGIEQYFGPGTRLTVT.